Listed below are T cell receptor beta chains from one sample, sequenced in a study of T-cell reconstitution after alpha-beta-depleted transplantation in children. TCRdb reprocessed the PCR reads via MiXCR and lists one record per CDR3 protein. The sample carries some 350,000 distinct CDR3 sequences, around a tenth recorded once. Here the sequenced sample was PBMCs from the stem cell graft donor, taken from the stem cell graft. These receptors originate from a human donor who donated a stem cell graft to a child with acute lymphoblastic leukemia. The CDR3 runs from the conserved cysteine through the conserved F or W. Each record gives: J gene, clone size, V gene, D gene, CDR3 DNA, CDR3 protein. D genes are given only for firm matches. Some rows have no size entry. The others give once, few or many, or a class for an expanded clone.

TRBJ1-5,many,TRBV6-1,TRBD1,TGTGCCAGCAGTGCCGGGACAGGGGTCCAGCCCCAGCATTTT,CASSAGTGVQPQHF
TRBJ2-7,many,TRBV20-1,.,TGCAGTGCTAGAGAGGGGGGCTCCTACGAGCAGTACTTC,CSAREGGSYEQYF
TRBJ2-7,few,TRBV20-1,TRBD1,TGCAGTGCCGCGACAGGGGGCAGCTACGAGCAGTACTTC,CSAATGGSYEQYF
TRBJ2-3,.,TRBV20-1,TRBD2,TGCAGTGAAGCGGGGGGGGTTTCCGATACGCAGTATTTT,CSEAGGVSDTQYF
TRBJ2-6,many,TRBV5-1,.,TGCGCCAGCAAGGAGGGCTCTGGGGCCAACGTCCTGACTTTC,CASKEGSGANVLTF
TRBJ2-5,.,TRBV20-1,.,TGCAGTGCTAGAGATCAGTCTCGGACGGGACGAGAGACCCAGTACTTC,CSARDQSRTGRETQYF
TRBJ2-5,few,TRBV12-3/TRBV12-4,TRBD2,TGTGCCAGCGGACTAGTTTCGACTAGCCCGTGGGAGACCCAGTACTTC,CASGLVSTSPWETQYF
TRBJ2-5,few,TRBV2,.,TGTGCCAGCAGTGGCGACAGTCCGGAGACCCAGTACTTC,CASSGDSPETQYF
TRBJ2-7,.,TRBV6-2/TRBV6-3,TRBD2,TGTGCCAGCGCGGGAGGCCCCTCCTACGAGCAGTACTTC,CASAGGPSYEQYF
TRBJ2-1,many,TRBV29-1,.,TGCAGCATAAATGGGGGGTACAACAATGAGCAGTTCTTC,CSINGGYNNEQFF
TRBJ1-1,few,TRBV12-3/TRBV12-4,.,TGTGCCAGCAGCTCTGGCGGGGCCAAGGGAGGAGCTTTCTTT,CASSSGGAKGGAFF
TRBJ1-5,few,TRBV7-2,.,TGTGCCAGCAGCTTAGGAGGGGTCCAGCCCCAGCATTTT,CASSLGGVQPQHF
TRBJ2-7,.,TRBV5-1,TRBD2,TGCGCCAGTCGCACCCAAACTAGCGGGAGCGAGCAGTACTTC,CASRTQTSGSEQYF
TRBJ2-1,.,TRBV4-1,TRBD2,TGCGCCAGCAGCCAAGATATAACTAGCGGGAGATTCCGGGAAAATGAGCAGTTCTTC,CASSQDITSGRFRENEQFF
TRBJ2-1,few,TRBV20-1,.,TGCAGTGCTAGGGCGCGGTCCTCCTACAATGAGCAGTTCTTC,CSARARSSYNEQFF
TRBJ2-7,many,TRBV7-2,TRBD2,TGTGCCAGCAGCTTAGAAGTAGCGGGGGAGCAGTACTTC,CASSLEVAGEQYF
TRBJ1-1,.,TRBV4-1,.,TGCGCCAGCAGTCTCCCTAGGTTACAAGTGAACACTGAAGCTTTCTTT,CASSLPRLQVNTEAFF
TRBJ2-5,.,TRBV5-6,.,TGTGCCAGCAGCTTGGGCCCTCTCCAGGGTTGGGAGACCCAGTACTTC,CASSLGPLQGWETQYF
TRBJ2-7,many,TRBV6-5,.,TGTGCCAGCAGTTACTCGAGTAGGGCTGATCTCCACGAGCAGTACTTC,CASSYSSRADLHEQYF
TRBJ2-7,.,TRBV10-3,TRBD2,TGTGCCATCAGAGGGGGGGGCAACAACCCGGGACTAGCGGGCGAGCAGTACTTC,CAIRGGGNNPGLAGEQYF
TRBJ2-3,.,TRBV10-3,.,TGTGCCCTCGGGACTGGGAGCACAGATACGCAGTATTTT,CALGTGSTDTQYF
TRBJ2-1,few,TRBV4-3,.,TGCGCCAGCAGCCAATTACGAGGACTTAACTATGAGCAGTTCTTC,CASSQLRGLNYEQFF
TRBJ2-1,few,TRBV6-1,TRBD1,TGTGCCAGCAGTGGAGGACAGGGAAGGAATGAGCAGTTCTTC,CASSGGQGRNEQFF
TRBJ2-4,.,TRBV7-2,TRBD2,TGTGCCAGCAGTCGGAGCGGGAGGTTTGAAAACATTCAGTACTTC,CASSRSGRFENIQYF
TRBJ2-5,.,TRBV29-1,TRBD1,TGCAGCGTTCCTAGACAGGGCCCAGAGACCCAGTACTTC,CSVPRQGPETQYF
TRBJ2-5,many,TRBV9,.,TGTGCCAGCAGCGTTAGCGGCCAAGAGACCCAGTACTTC,CASSVSGQETQYF
TRBJ2-7,.,TRBV7-9,TRBD2,TGTGCCAGCAGCCCCATGGGGGGGGAGCAGTACTTC,CASSPMGGEQYF
TRBJ1-2,many,TRBV6-5,.,TGTGCCAGCAGACAGGCTAATAGCTATGGCTACACCTTC,CASRQANSYGYTF
TRBJ1-2,.,TRBV7-2,.,TGTGCCAGCAGCCCCCGCGTGGGGGATGGCTACACCTTC,CASSPRVGDGYTF
TRBJ2-7,few,TRBV29-1,.,TGCAGCGTCGGGCCCATAGGCGGCTCCTACGAGCAGTACTTC,CSVGPIGGSYEQYF
TRBJ2-7,.,TRBV20-1,TRBD2,TGCAGTGGTATTAGCGGGACTGAATACGAGCAGTACTTC,CSGISGTEYEQYF
TRBJ2-1,.,TRBV12-3/TRBV12-4,.,TGTGCCAGCAGTCTAAACGCAGGGGCGAGGGGTGAGCAGTTCTTC,CASSLNAGARGEQFF
TRBJ2-7,.,TRBV5-1,TRBD2,TGCGCCAGCAGCTCCGCCGGGACTAGCTACGAGCAGTACTTC,CASSSAGTSYEQYF
TRBJ2-3,.,TRBV4-3,TRBD1,TGCGCCAGCAGCCAAGCGGCCCGAGGGGGCGTAGATACGCAGTATTTT,CASSQAARGGVDTQYF
TRBJ2-1,many,TRBV12-3/TRBV12-4,TRBD1,TGTGCCAGCTTCAACAGGGGCGAGTACAATGAGCAGTTCTTC,CASFNRGEYNEQFF
TRBJ2-5,.,TRBV29-1,.,TGCAGCGTCGAGGACTCCCTCCAAGAGACCCAGTACTTC,CSVEDSLQETQYF
TRBJ2-5,few,TRBV7-2,.,TGTGCCAGCAGCTTAGGTGGGGGGAACCAAGAGACCCAGTACTTC,CASSLGGGNQETQYF
TRBJ1-2,.,TRBV20-1,TRBD1,TGCAGTTCATCAGCACCGGGACAGGCTAACTATGGCTACACCTTC,CSSSAPGQANYGYTF
TRBJ2-7,.,TRBV5-1,TRBD2,TGCGCCAGCAGCGAGGGACTAGCGGGAACTTACGAGCAGTACTTC,CASSEGLAGTYEQYF
TRBJ2-5,.,TRBV4-1,TRBD1,TGCGCCAGCAGCCATCACGGGACAGGGCAAGAGACCCAGTACTTC,CASSHHGTGQETQYF
TRBJ2-1,many,TRBV12-3/TRBV12-4,TRBD2,TGTGCCAGCAGTTTTGGGGGAGGGCGAGGCAATGAGCAGTTCTTC,CASSFGGGRGNEQFF
TRBJ2-3,many,TRBV5-1,.,TGCGCCAGCAGCCTCCCTCCAGCTAGCCGGTTCACAGATACGCAGTATTTT,CASSLPPASRFTDTQYF
TRBJ1-2,few,TRBV4-3,.,TGCGCCAGCAGCCTCGGGGAACCAGGGGTGCACTATGGCTACACCTTC,CASSLGEPGVHYGYTF
TRBJ2-3,many,TRBV7-3,.,TGTGCCAGCAGCTTAACGGCAGGGACAGATACGCAGTATTTT,CASSLTAGTDTQYF
TRBJ2-5,few,TRBV5-1,.,TGCGCCAGCAGCTTGGGCGAGGGCCTGGAGACCCAGTACTTC,CASSLGEGLETQYF
TRBJ2-4,few,TRBV5-1,TRBD1,TGCGCCAGCAGCGACCGCCGGGACAGGGACATTCAGTACTTC,CASSDRRDRDIQYF
TRBJ1-1,few,TRBV7-9,.,TGTGCCAGCAGCTTCGAATCGAACACTGAAGCTTTCTTT,CASSFESNTEAFF
TRBJ2-1,.,TRBV15,.,TGTGCCACCAGCAGAGATAGGGGCACCTACAATGAGCAGTTCTTC,CATSRDRGTYNEQFF
TRBJ2-2,.,TRBV6-1,.,TGTGCCAGCACCAAGACTAGGGGGCTTCCCGGGGAGCTGTTTTTT,CASTKTRGLPGELFF
TRBJ2-3,few,TRBV2,.,TGTGCCAGCGGGTGGGAAAACACAGATACGCAGTATTTT,CASGWENTDTQYF
TRBJ2-1,few,TRBV12-3/TRBV12-4,TRBD2,TGTGCCAGCACCGAGCGGGAAAGTTGGAATGAGCAGTTCTTC,CASTERESWNEQFF
TRBJ2-7,many,TRBV4-2,.,TGTGCCAGCAGCGTCAGAGGAGGCCACGAGCAGTACTTC,CASSVRGGHEQYF